The 15 T cell receptor beta chains below come from one sample, sequenced in a study of shared clonotypes between healthy human individuals. Method: immunoSEQ multiplex PCR; TCRdb's copy keeps in-frame clones and lacks some. The table shows around 700,000 clones, with around 72% occurring only once. The sequencing sample was made of memory CD4+ T cells sorted from blood. As for subset: CD45RA-negative fraction. The receptor set was obtained from a woman aged 25 to 39 in good health.

J is TRBJ2-2 and V is TRBV29-1; the D gene could be TRBD1 or TRBD2 (5 bases each). With 7 bases removed from V and 5 bases from J, the gap between germline ends came to 17 bases. The CDR3 is made up of 14 amino acids. Germline V gives CDR1 SQVTM, CDR2 ANQGSEA. The CDR3 DNA follows: TGCAGCGCCGACCGGGGCCCGGGAACCGGGGAGCTGTTTTTT. Translation: CSADRGPGTGELFF.

V gene TRBV19 combines with J gene TRBJ2-1; D is perhaps TRBD2 (6 bases). CDR1 is LNHDA, CDR2 SQIVND, per germline (reference sequence). V was shortened by 1 base and J by 3 bases, with 10 bases between the two germline ends. There are 15 residues in the CDR3. For the CDR3, the DNA is TGTGCCAGTAGTATAGTCGCTAGCGACTACAATGAGCAGTTCTTC. Amino acids: CASSIVASDYNEQFF.

The chain carries TRBV5-6 and TRBJ2-3, with 7 bases identical to TRBD1. V was pared by 3 bases and J by 2 bases, with 9 bases of the junction left unmatched. This CDR3 has 16 amino acids. Germline V gene sequence: CDR1 SGHDT, CDR2 YYEEEE. Here the CDR3 reads CASSYTGTALTDTQYF. The CDR3 DNA is TGTGCCAGCAGCTACACCGGGACAGCCCTCACAGATACGCAGTATTTT.

The rearrangement joins TRBV19 to TRBJ1-4, with 8 nucleotides matching TRBD1. This CDR3 region has 12 residues. The germline gives CDR1 LNHDA, CDR2 SQIVND (reference sequence). V trimming: 9 bases; J trimming: 8 bases; junction bases outside the gene matches: 5. The CDR3: CASRTGREKLFF. The CDR3 DNA sequence: TGTGCCAGCCGGACAGGGAGGGAAAAACTGTTTTTT. The full variable domain, in which reference TRBV19 and TRBJ1-4 provide the parts outside the CDR3, is DGGITQSPKYLFRKEGQNVTLSCEQNLNHDAMYWYRQDPGQGLRLIYYSQIVNDFQKGDIAEGYSVSREKKESFPLTVTSAQKNPTAFYLCASRTGREKLFFGSGTQLSVL.

V and J are TRBV5-6 and TRBJ2-1; no clear D. Germline loops: CDR1 SGHDT, CDR2 YYEEEE. Trimming took off 4 bases at V and 9 bases at J, with 14 bases between the two ends. The CDR3 has 13 residues. The CDR3 DNA reads as TGTGCCAGCAGCCCCCCAATGACTGGTGAGCAGTTCTTC. It translates to CASSPPMTGEQFF. Looking up the rest from reference TRBV5-6 and TRBJ2-1 gives the full variable domain: DAGVTQSPTHLIKTRGQQVTLRCSPKSGHDTVSWYQQALGQGPQFIFQYYEEEERQRGNFPDRFSGHQFPNYSSELNVNALLLGDSALYLCASSPPMTGEQFFGPGTRLTVL.

V usage is TRBV28 and J usage is TRBJ2-3, with unresolved D. Germline V gene lookup returns CDR1 MDHEN and CDR2 SYDVKM. This CDR3 spans 13 amino acids. Between the trimmed V and J ends, which lost 6 bases and 2 bases, there was a span of 9 bases. The CDR3 nucleotides are TGTGCCAGCAGCCCCGGCAACACAGATACGCAGTATTTT. Protein product: CASSPGNTDTQYF. Full variable domain (remainder filled in from reference TRBV28 and TRBJ2-3): DVKVTQSSRYLVKRTGEKVFLECVQDMDHENMFWYRQDPGLGLRLIYFSYDVKMKEKGDIPEGYSVSREKKERFSLILESASTNQTSMYLCASSPGNTDTQYFGPGTRLTVL.

V and J are TRBV27 and TRBJ2-3, with 7 bases identical to TRBD2. With V trimmed by 4 bases and J by 14 bases, 15 bases remained unmatched. CDR1 and CDR2 from the germline V gene are MNHEY and SMNVEV (reference sequence). The CDR3 covers 14 residues. The CDR3 sequence: CASSSGGSGGRGYF. The CDR3 DNA follows: TGTGCCAGCAGTTCAGGAGGGTCTGGCGGGAGAGGGTATTTT.

This chain joins TRBV7-9 and TRBJ2-7; D remains unclear. CDR3 size: 14 residues. From germline, CDR1 is SEHNR and CDR2 FQNEAQ (reference sequence). V was shortened by 3 bases and J by 0 bases, with 9 bases between the two germline ends. The chain's CDR3 is CASSLLRNSYEQYF. The CDR3 nucleotides are TGTGCCAGCAGCTTGCTCAGAAACTCCTACGAGCAGTACTTC.

The chain carries TRBV7-8 and TRBJ1-5; a possible D gene is TRBD1 (6 bases). The V end was cut by 11 bases, the J end by 0 bases, with 14 bases between. The germline gives CDR1 SGHVS, CDR2 FQNEAQ. The CDR3 has 14 residues. DNA for the CDR3: TGTGCCGCGAGCAGGGGAAATAGCAATCAGCCCCAGCATTTT. As protein: CAASRGNSNQPQHF.

The chain recombines TRBV19 with TRBJ1-1; TRBD1 is a possible D gene (5 bases). Germline V gives CDR1 LNHDA, CDR2 SQIVND (reference sequence). This CDR3 comprises 13 residues. V was shortened by 0 bases and J by 8 bases, with 10 bases between the two germline ends. CDR3 residues: CASSIDRGVEAFF. CDR3 DNA sequence: TGTGCCAGTAGTATAGATCGAGGGGTCGAAGCTTTCTTT.

The table lists this clone with a few counts. J is TRBJ2-7 and V is TRBV11-2; no clear D gene. Germline V gene lookup returns CDR1 SGHAT and CDR2 FQNNGV. V shed 2 bases and J shed 3 bases, with 14 bases lying between them. The CDR3 covers 15 residues. DNA for the CDR3: TGTGCCAGCAGCTTAAACAACATTGGCAGCTACGAGCAGTACTTC. As protein: CASSLNNIGSYEQYF.

The chain combines TRBV28 with TRBJ2-7; 9 nucleotides match TRBD2. This CDR3 spans 14 amino acids. Germline V gene lookup returns CDR1 MDHEN and CDR2 SYDVKM. V shed 3 bases, J shed 6 bases, and the junction held 6 bases outside the gene matches. The CDR3 DNA sequence: TGTGCCAGCAGTTTGCGGGAGGGCCTCTTCGAGCAGTACTTC. As protein: CASSLREGLFEQYF. Filled out from reference TRBV28 and TRBJ2-7, the complete variable domain reads DVKVTQSSRYLVKRTGEKVFLECVQDMDHENMFWYRQDPGLGLRLIYFSYDVKMKEKGDIPEGYSVSREKKERFSLILESASTNQTSMYLCASSLREGLFEQYFGPGTRLTVT.

This clone has just one count. The chain recombines TRBV15 with TRBJ2-7; D is tentatively TRBD1 or TRBD2 (5 bases each). CDR1 and CDR2 from the germline V gene are LNHNV and YYDKDF (reference sequence). This CDR3 spans 15 amino acids. The V and J ends lost 0 bases and 3 bases respectively, with 12 bases between them. The CDR3 protein is CATSRDRSGLYEQYF. The CDR3 bases are TGTGCCACCAGCAGAGATCGGTCGGGGCTCTACGAGCAGTACTTC. The variable domain in full, with the rest retrieved from reference TRBV15 and TRBJ2-7, is DAMVIQNPRYQVTQFGKPVTLSCSQTLNHNVMYWYQQKSSQAPKLLFHYYDKDFNNEADTPDNFQSRRPNTSFCFLDIRSPGLGDTAMYLCATSRDRSGLYEQYFGPGTRLTVT.

V is TRBV15 and J is TRBJ2-4; TRBD2 matches at 8 bases. The germline CDR1 and CDR2 sequences are LNHNV and YYDKDF (reference sequence). The CDR3 is 16 amino acids. With V trimmed by 1 base and J by 0 bases, 2 bases remained unmatched. CDR3 bases: TGTGCCACCAGCAGAGGACGGGAGGGAGCCAAAAACATTCAGTACTTC. This sequence encodes CATSRGREGAKNIQYF.

With regard to this clone: Other DNA sequences in this sample translate to the same CDR3. V is TRBV18 and J is TRBJ2-5, with 7 nucleotides matching TRBD1. The CDR3 extends over 14 amino acids. After removal of 0 bases from V and 2 bases from J, the junction contained 0 bases not matched to a gene. Germline V gives CDR1 KGHSH, CDR2 LQKENI. The CDR3 DNA sequence: TGTGCCAGCTCACCACCGGGACAGCAAGAGACCCAGTACTTC. Its translation: CASSPPGQQETQYF.